These 14 T cell receptor beta chains were sequenced from one sample in a study of CD8 T cells in Susac syndrome. When the RNA was reverse transcribed, random hexamers were used with an input of about 0.45 to 1 ug. TCRdb re-called the immunoSEQ multiplex PCR reads through MiXCR, storing one row per CDR3 protein. The sample contains approximately 110,000 distinct CDR3 sequences, 95% to 98% of which appear only once. The sample taken for sequencing was CD4+ T cells from PBMCs. These receptors were collected from a human donor in good health.

The V gene is TRBV6-5, the J gene TRBJ2-7, with a possible D match to TRBD1 (6 bases). The CDR3 extends over 15 amino acids. CDR1 MNHEY and CDR2 SVGAGI come from the germline V gene. V lost 2 bases to trimming and J lost 2 bases, with 13 bases between them. The CDR3 DNA reads as TGTGCCAGCAGTTACCTACAGGGCCACCCCTACGAGCAGTACTTC. Its translation: CASSYLQGHPYEQYF.

CDR3 coding DNA: TGTGCCAGCAGCCAAGATTCCGGGACTAGCCCTTACAACGAGCAGTACTTC. Translation gives CASSQDSGTSPYNEQYF. The V call is TRBV4-2, the J call TRBJ2-7; 9 positions agree with TRBD2. The CDR3 covers 17 residues. Unmatched junction bases numbered 11, after V lost 0 bases and J lost 5 bases. Germline CDR1 LGHNA, CDR2 YNFKEQ.

This chain uses TRBV7-2 with TRBJ2-5; tentative D call: TRBD2 (7 bases). The CDR3 runs 16 residues. Germline V lookup: CDR1 SGHTA, CDR2 FQGNSA. V lost 5 bases and J lost 1, with 17 bases in between. CDR3 DNA: TGTGCCAGCAGCCCCCTTAAGGGGGGGACCCAAGAGACCCAGTACTTC. Amino acids: CASSPLKGGTQETQYF.

This rearrangement joins TRBV2 to TRBJ1-5; TRBD1 might be the D (6 bases). Germline values: CDR1 SNHLY, CDR2 FYNNEI. CDR3 length equals 14 residues. The V and J ends lost 6 bases and 3 bases respectively, with 12 bases between them. The CDR3 DNA follows: TGTGCCAGCAGAGGGGACACAGACAATCAGCCCCAGCATTTT. Translating gives CASRGDTDNQPQHF.

This CDR3 reads CASSPTNRDRGIAYEQYF. CDR3 nucleotide sequence: TGTGCCAGCAGCCCTACCAACCGGGACAGGGGAATAGCCTACGAGCAGTACTTC. The chain couples TRBV11-2 to TRBJ2-7; 10 bases align to TRBD1. The CDR3 loop spans 18 amino acids. In germline, CDR1 is SGHAT, CDR2 FQNNGV. V was clipped by 5 bases and J by 2 bases; unmatched bases: 15.

This clonotype was observed a single time. The chain is built from TRBV2 and TRBJ1-2; maybe TRBD1 (6 bases). Trimming took 6 bases from V and 5 from J, leaving 19 bases between them. The germline CDR1 and CDR2 sequences are SNHLY and FYNNEI. This CDR3 is built from 15 residues. In DNA, the CDR3 is TGTGCCAGCAGGAAGGACAGCACTATCGCTTATGGCTACACCTTC. The encoded protein is CASRKDSTIAYGYTF.

J is TRBJ1-6 and V is TRBV7-9; unclear D gene. From germline, CDR1 is SEHNR and CDR2 FQNEAQ (reference sequence). CDR3 length: 14 amino acids. V was clipped by 1 base and J by 9 bases, with 10 bases between them. CDR3 in amino acids: CASSLGGWGSPLHF. CDR3 sequence (DNA): TGTGCCAGCAGCTTAGGTGGATGGGGTTCACCCCTCCACTTT.

V gene TRBV7-3 combines with J gene TRBJ2-3, with D perhaps TRBD1 or TRBD2 (5 bases each). Germline assignment: CDR1 SGHTA and CDR2 FQGTGA. V was shortened by 5 bases and J by 0 bases, with 15 bases between the two germline ends. The CDR3 spans 16 residues. The CDR3 coding sequence is TGTGCCAGCAGCCCCGAGGGGCGGATTAGCACAGATACGCAGTATTTT. Its protein is CASSPEGRISTDTQYF.

The rearrangement links TRBV20-1 to TRBJ2-7; possibly TRBD1 for D (6 bases). This CDR3 contains 15 residues. V lost 4 bases, J lost 1 base, and 17 bases lay in between. CDR1 is DFQATT and CDR2 is SNEGSKA in the germline V gene (reference sequence). Here the CDR3 reads CSAIGGTGTSYEQYF. The CDR3 DNA is TGCAGTGCTATAGGAGGCACCGGGACATCCTACGAGCAGTACTTC.

The V and J genes are TRBV6-5 and TRBJ2-7; tentative D call: TRBD2 (5 bases). Trimming pared 6 bases from V and 0 bases from J, leaving 15 bases between. CDR1 and CDR2 (germline): MNHEY, SVGAGI. The CDR3 is 15 residues long. The CDR3 bases are TGTGCCAGCAGATTCGCGGGTTTATCCTCCTACGAGCAGTACTTC. It yields the protein CASRFAGLSSYEQYF.

The rearrangement uses TRBV24-1 and TRBJ2-5; either TRBD1 or TRBD2 may fit D (5 bases each). V lost 9 bases and J lost 7, with 14 bases in between. Germline V gives CDR1 KGHDR, CDR2 SFDVKD. This CDR3 contains 12 residues. The CDR3 DNA sequence: TGTGCCACCTCTCCGGGGCCGGGGACCCAGTACTTC. This gives the protein CATSPGPGTQYF.

This chain joins TRBV20-1 and TRBJ2-6; TRBD2 is a possible D gene (5 bases). There are 14 residues in the CDR3. Germline assignment: CDR1 DFQATT and CDR2 SNEGSKA (reference sequence). V dropped 6 bases and J dropped 1 base, with 10 bases sitting between them. CDR3 region: CSARRGSGANVLTF. The CDR3 DNA sequence: TGCAGTGCCAGGCGAGGGTCTGGGGCCAACGTCCTGACTTTC.

This chain links TRBV30 with TRBJ2-1; D is tentatively TRBD1 or TRBD2 (6 bases each). The CDR3 length is 11 residues. V was cut by 3 bases and J by 15 bases, with 15 bases left in between. Per germline, CDR1 GTSNPN and CDR2 SVGIG (reference sequence). CDR3 residues: CAWREGEVGFF. The CDR3, as DNA: TGTGCCTGGAGGGAGGGGGAGGTTGGGTTCTTC.

The V gene is TRBV7-2, the J gene TRBJ2-7; possibly TRBD1 or TRBD2 for D (5 bases each). Looked up from germline, CDR1 is SGHTA and CDR2 is FQGNSA. The CDR3 is 14 residues long. V lost 5 bases and J lost 5, with 16 bases in between. CDR3 in amino acids: CASSTRTGTHEQYF. The CDR3 DNA reads TGTGCCAGCAGCACTCGGACCGGGACCCACGAGCAGTACTTC.